This TCR beta chain was sequenced for a study of control samples from healthy donors and cancer patients. V gave up 3 bases and J gave up 3 bases, with 14 bases separating them. CDR1 is KGHSH and CDR2 is LQKENI in the germline V gene. The CDR3 extends over 15 amino acids. Only in-frame clones appear in the TCRdb table, and some are missing; sequencing was by immunoSEQ multiplex PCR. The sample lists some 150,000 clones; 80% to 95% were seen once. This receptor was taken from a woman aged 55-70 years in good health. The rearrangement uses TRBV18 and TRBJ1-2; possible D gene TRBD1, 5 bases. Sequencing was performed on blood. This CDR3 is CASSPAHRGDYGYTF. The CDR3 DNA follows: TGTGCCAGCTCACCGGCGCACCGGGGGGACTATGGCTACACCTTC.